The entry below describes one TCR beta chain. Its specificity is unknown. These data originate in a study of T-cell reconstitution after alpha-beta-depleted transplantation in children. For TCRbeta, the library was prepared with unique molecular identifiers. One entry per CDR3 protein results from TCRdb running MiXCR on the PCR reads. The data show hundreds of thousands of distinct CDR3 sequences, 8% to 11% seen once. This CDR3 region has 15 residues. V lost 4 bases to trimming and J lost 5 bases, with 20 bases between them. Per germline, CDR1 GTSNPN and CDR2 SVGIG (reference sequence). General study findings and limits: Several hundred expanded graft clones reportedly supplied alpha-beta T cells about two months after transplant.

The V gene is TRBV30, the J gene TRBJ2-5; TRBD1 is a possible D gene (6 bases). The receptor's source is a child younger than 10 with inherited bone marrow failure, due to receive a stem cell transplant. The sample consisted of PBMCs, taken before TCRalphabeta/CD19-depleted stem cell transplant. The CDR3 protein is CAWTNWGQRGETQYF. The DNA of the CDR3 is TGTGCCTGGACCAACTGGGGACAACGAGGGGAGACCCAGTACTTC.